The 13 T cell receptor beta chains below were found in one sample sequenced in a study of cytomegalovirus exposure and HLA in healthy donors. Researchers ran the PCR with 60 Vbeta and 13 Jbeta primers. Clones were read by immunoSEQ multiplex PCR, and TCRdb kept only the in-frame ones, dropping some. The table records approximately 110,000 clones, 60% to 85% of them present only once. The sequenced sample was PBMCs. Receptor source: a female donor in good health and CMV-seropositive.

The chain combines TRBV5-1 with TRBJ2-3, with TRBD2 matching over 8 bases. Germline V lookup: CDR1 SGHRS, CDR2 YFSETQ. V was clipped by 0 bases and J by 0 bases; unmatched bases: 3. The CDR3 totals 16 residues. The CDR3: CASSLDGGGSTDTQYF. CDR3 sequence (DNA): TGCGCCAGCAGCTTGGATGGCGGGGGGAGCACAGATACGCAGTATTTT.

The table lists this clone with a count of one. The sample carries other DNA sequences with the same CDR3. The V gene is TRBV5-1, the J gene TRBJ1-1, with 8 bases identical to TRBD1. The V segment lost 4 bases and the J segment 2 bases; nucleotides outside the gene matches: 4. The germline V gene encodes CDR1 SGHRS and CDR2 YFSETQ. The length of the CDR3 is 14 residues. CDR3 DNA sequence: TGCGCCAGCAGCCCCGGACAGGGCAACACTGAAGCTTTCTTT. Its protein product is CASSPGQGNTEAFF.

CDR3: CASSRNRGRTEAFF. The DNA of the CDR3 is TGTGCCAGCAGCCGGAACAGGGGACGCACTGAAGCTTTCTTT. J is TRBJ1-1 and V is TRBV7-2, with 7 positions matching TRBD1. After removal of 5 bases from V and 4 bases from J, the junction contained 7 bases not matched to a gene. The CDR3 length is 14 residues. CDR1 and CDR2 from the germline V gene are SGHTA and FQGNSA.

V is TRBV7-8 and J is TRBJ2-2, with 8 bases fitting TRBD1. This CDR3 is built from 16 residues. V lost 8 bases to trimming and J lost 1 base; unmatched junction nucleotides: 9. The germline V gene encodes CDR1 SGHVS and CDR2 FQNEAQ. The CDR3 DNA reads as TGTGCCAGCCAACCTCTCGGGACAGGGAACACCGGGGAGCTGTTTTTT. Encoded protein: CASQPLGTGNTGELFF. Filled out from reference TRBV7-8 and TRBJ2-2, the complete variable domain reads GAGVSQSPRYKVAKRGQDVALRCDPISGHVSLFWYQQALGQGPEFLTYFQNEAQLDKSGLPSDRFFAERPEGSVSTLKIQRTQQEDSAVYLCASQPLGTGNTGELFFGEGSRLTVL.

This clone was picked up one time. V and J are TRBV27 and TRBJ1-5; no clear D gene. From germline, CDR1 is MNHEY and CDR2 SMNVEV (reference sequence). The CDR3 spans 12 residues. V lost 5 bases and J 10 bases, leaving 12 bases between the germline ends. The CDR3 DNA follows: TGTGCCAGCAGTACTGCTGAGGGTCCCCAGCATTTT. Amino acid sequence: CASSTAEGPQHF.

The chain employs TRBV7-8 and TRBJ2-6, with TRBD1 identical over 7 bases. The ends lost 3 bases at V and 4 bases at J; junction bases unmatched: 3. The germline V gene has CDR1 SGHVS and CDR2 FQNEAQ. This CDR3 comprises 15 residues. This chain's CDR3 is CASSFTGEGANVLTF. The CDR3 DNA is TGTGCCAGCAGCTTCACAGGGGAGGGGGCCAACGTCCTGACTTTC.

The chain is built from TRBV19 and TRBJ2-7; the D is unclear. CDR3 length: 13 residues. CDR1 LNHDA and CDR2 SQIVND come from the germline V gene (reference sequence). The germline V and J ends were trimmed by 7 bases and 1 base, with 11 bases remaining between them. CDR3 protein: CASKPSNSYEQYF. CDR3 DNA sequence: TGTGCCAGTAAACCTTCTAATTCCTACGAGCAGTACTTC.

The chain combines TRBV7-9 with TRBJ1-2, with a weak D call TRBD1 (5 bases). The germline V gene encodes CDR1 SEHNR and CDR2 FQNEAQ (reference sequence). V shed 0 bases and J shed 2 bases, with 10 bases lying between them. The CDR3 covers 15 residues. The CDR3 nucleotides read TGTGCCAGCAGCTTAGCAGCAGGGATGAACTATGGCTACACCTTC. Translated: CASSLAAGMNYGYTF.

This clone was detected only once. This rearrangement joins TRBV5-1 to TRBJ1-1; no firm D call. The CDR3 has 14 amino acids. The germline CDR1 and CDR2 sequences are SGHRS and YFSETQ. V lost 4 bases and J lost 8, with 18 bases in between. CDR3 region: CASSLLPTGEEAFF. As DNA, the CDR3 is TGCGCCAGCAGCCTCCTTCCCACGGGTGAAGAAGCTTTCTTT.

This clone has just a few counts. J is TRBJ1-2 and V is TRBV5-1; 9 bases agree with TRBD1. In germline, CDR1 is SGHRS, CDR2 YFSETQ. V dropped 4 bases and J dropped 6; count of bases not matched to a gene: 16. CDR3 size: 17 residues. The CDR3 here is CASSPAGGQGKLDGYTF. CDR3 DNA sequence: TGCGCCAGCAGCCCCGCGGGTGGACAGGGGAAACTCGATGGCTACACCTTC.

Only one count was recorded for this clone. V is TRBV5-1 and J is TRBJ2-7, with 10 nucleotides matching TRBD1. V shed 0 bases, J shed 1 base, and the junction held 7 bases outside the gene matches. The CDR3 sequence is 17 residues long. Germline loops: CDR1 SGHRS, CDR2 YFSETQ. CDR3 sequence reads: CASSLGGGQGSSYEQYF. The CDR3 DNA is TGCGCCAGCAGCTTGGGGGGGGGACAGGGGTCATCCTACGAGCAGTACTTC. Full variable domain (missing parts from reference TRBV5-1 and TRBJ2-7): KAGVTQTPRYLIKTRGQQVTLSCSPISGHRSVSWYQQTPGQGLQFLFEYFSETQRNKGNFPGRFSGRQFSNSRSEMNVSTLELGDSALYLCASSLGGGQGSSYEQYFGPGTRLTVT.

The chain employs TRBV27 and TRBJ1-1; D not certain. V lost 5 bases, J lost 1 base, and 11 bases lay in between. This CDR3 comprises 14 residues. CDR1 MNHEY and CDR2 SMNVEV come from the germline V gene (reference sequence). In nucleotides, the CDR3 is TGTGCCAGCAGTCCCCGCAGGTCGAACACTGAAGCTTTCTTT. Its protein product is CASSPRRSNTEAFF.

The DNA of the CDR3 is TGTGCCACCAGCACTGTTAAACAGGGCTCTAACTATGGCTACACCTTC. It is translated as CATSTVKQGSNYGYTF. This chain links TRBV15 with TRBJ1-2; perhaps TRBD1 as D (6 bases). The V and J ends lost 4 bases and 0 bases respectively, with 15 bases between them. Germline lookup yields CDR1 LNHNV and CDR2 YYDKDF (reference sequence). This CDR3 contains 16 residues. The full variable domain, completed using reference TRBV15 and TRBJ1-2, is DAMVIQNPRYQVTQFGKPVTLSCSQTLNHNVMYWYQQKSSQAPKLLFHYYDKDFNNEADTPDNFQSRRPNTSFCFLDIRSPGLGDTAMYLCATSTVKQGSNYGYTFGSGTRLTVV.